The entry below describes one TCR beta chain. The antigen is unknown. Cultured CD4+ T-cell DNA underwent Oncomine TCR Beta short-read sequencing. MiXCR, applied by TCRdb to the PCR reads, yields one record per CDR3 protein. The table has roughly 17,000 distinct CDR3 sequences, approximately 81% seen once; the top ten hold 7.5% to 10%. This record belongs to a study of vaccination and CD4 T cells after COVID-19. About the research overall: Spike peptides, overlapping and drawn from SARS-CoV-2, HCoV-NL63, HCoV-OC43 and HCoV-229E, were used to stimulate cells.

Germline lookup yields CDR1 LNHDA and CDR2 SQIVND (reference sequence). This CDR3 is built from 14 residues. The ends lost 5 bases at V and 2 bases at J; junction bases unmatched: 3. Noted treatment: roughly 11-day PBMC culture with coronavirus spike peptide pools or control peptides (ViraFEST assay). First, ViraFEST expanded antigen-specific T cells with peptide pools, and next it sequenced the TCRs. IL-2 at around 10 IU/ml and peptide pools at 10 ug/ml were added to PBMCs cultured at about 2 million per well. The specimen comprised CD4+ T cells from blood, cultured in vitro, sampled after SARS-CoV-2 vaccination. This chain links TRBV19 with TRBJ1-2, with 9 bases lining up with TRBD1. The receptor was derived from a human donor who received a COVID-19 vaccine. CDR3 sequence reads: CASSLGTGNYGYTF. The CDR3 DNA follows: TGTGCCAGTAGTCTCGGGACAGGGAACTATGGCTACACCTTC.